A single sample gave rise to the 3 T cell receptor beta chains below, sequenced in a study of monozygotic twins with inflammatory bowel disease. After re-calling the 5' RACE reads, TCRdb lists one entry per CDR3 protein, DNA absent. The table gives 300,000 to 350,000 distinct CDR3 sequences; the top ten clones make up 2% to 2.5% of it. Specimen: blood. The receptor set was obtained from a human donor with ulcerative colitis or Crohn's disease, or a healthy co-twin of an affected twin (not recorded which).

The genes are TRBV7-9 and TRBJ2-2. The germline CDR1 and CDR2 sequences are SEHNR and FQNEAQ (reference sequence). CDR3 length: 13 residues. The CDR3: CASSLAGAGELFF.

This chain links TRBV7-9 with TRBJ2-7; TCRdb's D call of TRBD1 is untestable without DNA. The CDR3 totals 14 residues. The germline V gene encodes CDR1 SEHNR and CDR2 FQNEAQ (reference sequence). The CDR3 reads CASSSQGGLYEQYF.

The gene calls are TRBV20-1 and TRBJ1-5. In germline, CDR1 is DFQATT, CDR2 SNEGSKA (reference sequence). The CDR3 length is 15 residues. This chain's CDR3 is CSARRSGGSNQPQHF.